Below, 2 T cell receptor beta chains from the same sample are listed, as sequenced in a study of graft-versus-host responses after intestinal transplantation. Sequencing used immunoSEQ multiplex PCR; TCRdb keeps in-frame clones, though not all of them. The data hold 30,000 to 45,000 clones, with 93% observed a single time. The antigens for these receptors are not known. This specimen was unstimulated CD8+ T cells sorted from spleen or lymph node cells, taken before transplant. The receptors stem from a human donor who was the organ donor for an intestinal transplant.

CDR3 coding DNA: TGTGCCAGCAGCGACTGGTCCGGGGGAGACGAAAAACTGTTTTTT. Translating it yields CASSDWSGGDEKLFF. The chain has TRBV6-6 and TRBJ1-4, with D tentatively TRBD1 (5 bases). Germline V gene sequence: CDR1 MNHNY, CDR2 SVGAGI (reference sequence). This CDR3 is built from 15 residues. The ends were cut back, 6 bases at V and 8 bases at J, with 19 bases in the middle.

The chain uses TRBV9 and TRBJ1-1, with D tentatively TRBD1 (6 bases). Germline CDR1 and CDR2: SGDLS and YYNGEE. V was pared by 4 bases and J by 0 bases, with 16 bases between. This CDR3 has 16 amino acids. CDR3 loop: CASSNNRDGMNTEAFF. CDR3 nucleotides: TGTGCCAGCAGCAATAACAGGGATGGAATGAACACTGAAGCTTTCTTT.